A single sample is the source of the 22 T cell receptor beta chains below, sequenced in a study of control samples from healthy donors and cancer patients. Some clones are missing from TCRdb's copy, which holds only in-frame ones; the method was immunoSEQ multiplex PCR. The repertoire holds roughly 200,000 clones, with just under 95% as singletons. Source material: blood. Receptor source: a man aged 18 to 30 in good health.

The chain uses TRBV7-2 and TRBJ2-3; D gene unclear. Germline-derived CDR1 and CDR2 are SGHTA and FQGNSA. V lost 3 bases and J lost 4, with 5 bases in between. The CDR3 runs to 12 residues. CDR3 in amino acids: CASSLYADTQYF. The CDR3 nucleotides are TGTGCCAGCAGCTTGTATGCAGATACGCAGTATTTT.

In this sample, this clone turned up once. The chain combines TRBV9 with TRBJ2-1; D possibly corresponds to TRBD1 (5 bases). This CDR3 comprises 11 residues. Germline lookup yields CDR1 SGDLS and CDR2 YYNGEE. V was trimmed by 3 bases and J by 8 bases, leaving 6 bases between them. The CDR3 sequence: CASSARDEQFF. CDR3 bases: TGTGCCAGCAGCGCCAGGGATGAGCAGTTCTTC.

This clone was counted once. The chain joins TRBV24-1 to TRBJ1-4, with TRBD1 matching 9 bases. V lost 1 base, J lost 4 bases, and 3 bases stayed unmatched. Germline V gene sequence: CDR1 KGHDR, CDR2 SFDVKD. This CDR3 contains 16 residues. The CDR3 DNA sequence: TGTGCCACCAGTGATTTTACGGGACAGGGTAATGAAAAACTGTTTTTT. Its protein product is CATSDFTGQGNEKLFF.

J is TRBJ1-3 and V is TRBV3-1 (or the pseudogene TRBV3-2), with 10 bases fitting TRBD1. This CDR3 has 17 amino acids. Trimming cost V 0 bases and J 5 bases; bases outside gene matches: 7. Germline lookup yields CDR1 LGHDT and CDR2 YNNKEL (reference sequence). Written as DNA, the CDR3 is TGTGCCAGCAGCCAAGAGGGCTGGACAGGGGGAAGAAACACCATATATTTT. Its translation is CASSQEGWTGGRNTIYF.

The J gene is TRBJ1-2, the V gene TRBV29-1; D is unclear. V was cut by 6 bases and J by 6 bases, with 17 bases left in between. Germline V lookup: CDR1 SQVTM, CDR2 ANQGSEA. There are 13 residues in the CDR3. The CDR3 loop reads CSVEKNVLNGYTF. Written as DNA, the CDR3 is TGCAGCGTCGAAAAAAATGTGCTCAATGGCTACACCTTC.

This clone was seen once. This rearrangement joins TRBV4-1 to TRBJ1-4; D ambiguous. Trimming took 1 base from V and 6 from J, leaving 15 bases between them. Looked up from germline, CDR1 is MGHRA and CDR2 is YSYEKL. There are 16 residues in the CDR3. CDR3 DNA: TGCGCCAGCAGCCAAGTCTGGGCGTCGAAATATGAAAAACTGTTTTTT. Protein product: CASSQVWASKYEKLFF.

The rearrangement uses TRBV6-5 and TRBJ1-5; D is perhaps TRBD1 (6 bases). Looked up from germline, CDR1 is MNHEY and CDR2 is SVGAGI. CDR3 length: 12 residues. V lost 6 bases to trimming and J lost 4 bases, with 7 bases between them. CDR3 DNA sequence: TGTGCCAGCAGGGGACAAAATCAGCCCCAGCATTTT. Amino acid sequence: CASRGQNQPQHF.

This clone was seen a handful of times. This sequence joins TRBV6-5 and TRBJ1-2, with a possible D match to TRBD1 (6 bases). V was trimmed by 6 bases and J by 4 bases, leaving 18 bases between them. Per the germline V gene, CDR1 is MNHEY and CDR2 is SVGAGI. This CDR3 contains 15 residues. For the CDR3, the DNA is TGTGCCAGCAGCCGACCGGCAGCAGGGGCCTATGGCTACACCTTC. It translates to CASSRPAAGAYGYTF.

V gene TRBV10-3 combines with J gene TRBJ2-7; 9 nucleotides line up with TRBD1. The CDR3 is 13 residues long. Germline V gene lookup returns CDR1 ENHRY and CDR2 SYGVKD. V dropped 2 bases and J dropped 4; count of bases not matched to a gene: 0. The CDR3 sequence: CAISEGQGYEQYF. The CDR3 DNA reads as TGTGCCATCAGTGAGGGACAGGGGTACGAGCAGTACTTC.

About this clone itself: This same CDR3 is encoded by further DNA sequences in the sample. The chain is built from TRBV9 and TRBJ1-1, with D unresolved. With 0 bases removed from V and 3 bases from J, the gap between germline ends came to 6 bases. The CDR3 totals 13 residues. CDR1 and CDR2 (germline): SGDLS, YYNGEE. CDR3 loop: CASSVGGDTEAFF. CDR3 DNA sequence: TGTGCCAGCAGCGTAGGGGGTGACACTGAAGCTTTCTTT.

The chain couples TRBV25-1 to TRBJ1-1; D gene ambiguous. V was clipped by 9 bases and J by 9 bases, with 14 bases between them. The CDR3 has 11 residues. Germline V gene data show CDR1 as MGHDK and CDR2 as SYGVNS. CDR3 nucleotide sequence: TGTGCCAGTCGGGTGGCCAGTAAAGCTTTCTTT. Protein product: CASRVASKAFF. Full variable domain (remainder filled in from reference TRBV25-1 and TRBJ1-1): EADIYQTPRYLVIGTGKKITLECSQTMGHDKMYWYQQDPGMELHLIHYSYGVNSTEKGDLSSESTVSRIRTEHFPLTLESARPSHTSQYLCASRVASKAFFGQGTRLTVV.

This chain connects TRBV10-2 to TRBJ1-1; D uncertain. This CDR3 region has 13 residues. Trimming took 7 bases from V and 0 from J, leaving 9 bases between them. The germline V gene encodes CDR1 WSHSY and CDR2 SAAADI. Written as DNA, the CDR3 is TGCGCCAGCACCGAGACTCTGAACACTGAAGCTTTCTTT. Residues: CASTETLNTEAFF.

The chain combines TRBV18 with TRBJ1-5; D may be TRBD1 (5 bases). In germline, CDR1 is KGHSH, CDR2 LQKENI. CDR3 length: 15 residues. V was shortened by 2 bases and J by 3 bases, with 11 bases between the two germline ends. The CDR3 bases are TGTGCCAGCTCACCAACGGGGCTTAACAATCAGCCCCAGCATTTT. Translated: CASSPTGLNNQPQHF. The whole variable domain, filled in from reference TRBV18 and TRBJ1-5, reads NAGVMQNPRHLVRRRGQEARLRCSPMKGHSHVYWYRQLPEEGLKFMVYLQKENIIDESGMPKERFSAEFPKEGPSILRIQQVVRGDSAAYFCASSPTGLNNQPQHFGDGTRLSIL.

The chain carries TRBV13 and TRBJ2-7; D possibly corresponds to TRBD1 (5 bases). The germline V and J ends were trimmed by 4 bases and 2 bases, with 18 bases remaining between them. There are 16 residues in the CDR3. Looked up from germline, CDR1 is PRHDT and CDR2 is FYEKMQ (reference sequence). The chain's CDR3 is CASSSFDRAVAYEQYF. CDR3 DNA sequence: TGTGCCAGCAGCTCATTTGACAGAGCAGTAGCCTACGAGCAGTACTTC.

As for this clone: Other DNA sequences in the sample encode the same CDR3. The chain couples TRBV5-1 to TRBJ2-6; TRBD1 aligns across 7 bases. Germline V gene data show CDR1 as SGHRS and CDR2 as YFSETQ. J gave up 3 bases and V 1 base, and 7 bases lay outside the gene matches. The CDR3 sequence is 17 residues long. The CDR3 spells CASSLQRDSYGANVLTF. For the CDR3, the DNA is TGCGCCAGCAGCTTGCAAAGGGACAGCTATGGGGCCAACGTCCTGACTTTC.

J is TRBJ1-6 and V is TRBV25-1, with a weak D call TRBD1 (5 bases). V shed 6 bases and J shed 3 bases, with 18 bases lying between them. Looked up from germline, CDR1 is MGHDK and CDR2 is SYGVNS. CDR3 size: 17 residues. CDR3 coding DNA: TGTGCCAGCAGAGACGCAGGGAAGGGTAGCTATAATTCACCCCTCCACTTT. Translation gives CASRDAGKGSYNSPLHF.

The sample holds one count of this clone. This chain connects TRBV15 to TRBJ1-4; D not certain. This CDR3 region has 15 residues. The V gene's germline CDR1 is LNHNV and CDR2 YYDKDF (reference sequence). The V and J ends lost 4 bases and 0 bases respectively, with 9 bases between them. CDR3 in amino acids: CATSKQDATNEKLFF. The CDR3 region has the DNA TGTGCCACCAGCAAGCAGGATGCAACTAATGAAAAACTGTTTTTT. The entire variable domain, with the rest obtained from reference TRBV15 and TRBJ1-4, is as follows: DAMVIQNPRYQVTQFGKPVTLSCSQTLNHNVMYWYQQKSSQAPKLLFHYYDKDFNNEADTPDNFQSRRPNTSFCFLDIRSPGLGDTAMYLCATSKQDATNEKLFFGSGTQLSVL.

The chain joins TRBV2 to TRBJ2-3; 10 bases are a match to TRBD2. Looked up from germline, CDR1 is SNHLY and CDR2 is FYNNEI. With 4 bases clipped from V and 2 bases from J, the junction kept 3 bases outside the gene matches. The CDR3 loop spans 15 amino acids. The CDR3 reads CASSVLAGDTDTQYF. DNA of the CDR3: TGTGCCAGCAGTGTTCTAGCGGGGGACACAGATACGCAGTATTTT.

This chain links TRBV5-8 with TRBJ2-7; D is uncertain. Trimming removed 1 base from V and 6 bases from J, with 5 bases in between. This CDR3 region has 11 residues. Germline assignment: CDR1 SGHTS and CDR2 YDEGEE. The CDR3 reads CASSLLGEQYF. DNA for the CDR3: TGTGCCAGCAGCTTGCTAGGCGAGCAGTACTTC.

This chain links TRBV9 with TRBJ1-6; weak D call: TRBD1 (5 bases). Germline CDR1 and CDR2: SGDLS and YYNGEE. The length of the CDR3 is 15 residues. Trimming stripped 5 bases from V and 10 bases from J, with 19 bases between. In nucleotides, the CDR3 is TGTGCCAGCAGTCCTACGTCTTGGGGGGAATCACCCCTCCACTTT. Encoded protein: CASSPTSWGESPLHF.

Of note for this clone: This sample includes further DNA sequences coding for the same CDR3. The chain uses TRBV12-3 or TRBV12-4 and TRBJ2-1; 7 positions agree with TRBD2. The CDR3 totals 13 residues. V lost 6 bases and J lost 9; bases outside the gene matches: 8. CDR3 DNA sequence: TGTGCCAGCAGGGGCGCGTGGGGGGGTGAGCAGTTCTTC. This codes for CASRGAWGGEQFF.

The rearrangement uses TRBV29-1 and TRBJ1-6; 9 nucleotides agree with TRBD1. The CDR3 extends over 14 amino acids. With V trimmed by 6 bases and J by 8 bases, 8 bases remained unmatched. The germline V gene encodes CDR1 SQVTM and CDR2 ANQGSEA. CDR3 nucleotide sequence: TGCAGCGTCCTACAGGGGGCCTCTGATTCACCCCTCCACTTT. Its translation is CSVLQGASDSPLHF.